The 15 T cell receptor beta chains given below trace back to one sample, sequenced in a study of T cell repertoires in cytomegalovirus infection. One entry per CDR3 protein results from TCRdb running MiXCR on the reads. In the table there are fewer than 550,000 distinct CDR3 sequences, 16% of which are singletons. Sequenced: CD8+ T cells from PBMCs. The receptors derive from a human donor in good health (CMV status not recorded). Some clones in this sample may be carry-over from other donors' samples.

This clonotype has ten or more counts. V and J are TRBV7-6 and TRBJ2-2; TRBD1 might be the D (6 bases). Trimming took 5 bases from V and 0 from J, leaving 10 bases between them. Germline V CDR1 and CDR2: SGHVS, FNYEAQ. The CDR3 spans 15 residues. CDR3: CASSRQATNTGELFF. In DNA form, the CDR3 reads TGTGCCAGCAGCCGACAGGCAACGAACACCGGGGAGCTGTTTTTT.

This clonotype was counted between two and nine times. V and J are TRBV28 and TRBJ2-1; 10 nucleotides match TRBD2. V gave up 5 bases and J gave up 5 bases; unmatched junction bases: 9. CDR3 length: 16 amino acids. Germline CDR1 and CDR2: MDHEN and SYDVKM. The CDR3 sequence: CASSPEGLAVNNEQFF. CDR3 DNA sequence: TGTGCCAGCAGTCCTGAAGGACTAGCGGTAAACAATGAGCAGTTCTTC.

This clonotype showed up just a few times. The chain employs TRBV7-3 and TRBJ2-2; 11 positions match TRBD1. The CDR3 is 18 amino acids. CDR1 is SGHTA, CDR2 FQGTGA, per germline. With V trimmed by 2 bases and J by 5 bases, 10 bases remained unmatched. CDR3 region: CASSLPPGQGAGTGELFF. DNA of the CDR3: TGTGCCAGCAGCTTACCCCCCGGACAGGGGGCCGGGACCGGGGAGCTGTTTTTT. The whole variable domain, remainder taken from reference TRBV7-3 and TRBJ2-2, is GAGVSQTPSNKVTEKGKYVELRCDPISGHTALYWYRQSLGQGPEFLIYFQGTGAADDSGLPNDRFFAVRPEGSVSTLKIQRTERGDSAVYLCASSLPPGQGAGTGELFFGEGSRLTVL.

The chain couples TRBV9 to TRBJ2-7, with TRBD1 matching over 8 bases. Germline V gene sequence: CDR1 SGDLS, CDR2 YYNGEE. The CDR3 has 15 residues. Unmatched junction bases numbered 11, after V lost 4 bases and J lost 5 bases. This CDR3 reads CASSPRGQGMDEQYF. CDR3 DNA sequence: TGTGCCAGCAGCCCCCGCGGACAGGGAATGGACGAGCAGTACTTC. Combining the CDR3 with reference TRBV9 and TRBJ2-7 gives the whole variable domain DSGVTQTPKHLITATGQRVTLRCSPRSGDLSVYWYQQSLDQGLQFLIQYYNGEERAKGNILERFSAQQFPDLHSELNLSSLELGDSALYFCASSPRGQGMDEQYFGPGTRLTVT.

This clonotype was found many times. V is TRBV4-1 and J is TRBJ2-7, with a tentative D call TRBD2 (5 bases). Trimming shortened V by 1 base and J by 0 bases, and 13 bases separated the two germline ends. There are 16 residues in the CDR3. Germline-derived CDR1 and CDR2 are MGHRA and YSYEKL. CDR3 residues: CASSQAAGQSSYEQYF. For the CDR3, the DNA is TGCGCCAGCAGCCAAGCCGCGGGCCAAAGCTCCTACGAGCAGTACTTC.

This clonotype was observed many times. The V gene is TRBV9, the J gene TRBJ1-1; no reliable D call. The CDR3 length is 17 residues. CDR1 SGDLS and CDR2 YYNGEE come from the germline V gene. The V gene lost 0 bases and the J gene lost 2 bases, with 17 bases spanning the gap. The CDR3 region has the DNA TGTGCCAGCAGCGTAGCCCAGATCCCTTCTCTTAACACTGAAGCTTTCTTT. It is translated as CASSVAQIPSLNTEAFF.

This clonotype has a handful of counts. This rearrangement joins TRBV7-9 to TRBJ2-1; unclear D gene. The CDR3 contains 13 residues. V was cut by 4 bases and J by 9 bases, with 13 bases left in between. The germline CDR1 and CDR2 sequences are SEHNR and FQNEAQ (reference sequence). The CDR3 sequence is CASSSGGVGEQFF. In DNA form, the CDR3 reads TGTGCCAGCAGCTCCGGTGGGGTTGGTGAGCAGTTCTTC. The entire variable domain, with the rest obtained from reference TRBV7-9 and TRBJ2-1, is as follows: DTGVSQNPRHKITKRGQNVTFRCDPISEHNRLYWYRQTLGQGPEFLTYFQNEAQLEKSRLLSDRFSAERPKGSFSTLEIQRTEQGDSAMYLCASSSGGVGEQFFGPGTRLTVL.

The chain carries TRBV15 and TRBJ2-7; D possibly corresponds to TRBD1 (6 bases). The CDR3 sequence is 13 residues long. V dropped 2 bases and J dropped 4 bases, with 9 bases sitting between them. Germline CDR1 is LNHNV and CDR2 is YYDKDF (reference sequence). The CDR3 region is CATSRNRVYEQYF. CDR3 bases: TGTGCCACCAGCAGAAACAGGGTGTACGAGCAGTACTTC.

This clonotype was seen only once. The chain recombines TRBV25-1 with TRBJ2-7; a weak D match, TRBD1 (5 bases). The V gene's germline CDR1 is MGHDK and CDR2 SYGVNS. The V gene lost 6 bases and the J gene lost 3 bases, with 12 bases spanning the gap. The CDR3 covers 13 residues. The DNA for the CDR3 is TGTGCCAGCAGAGGACAAGGCCACTACGAGCAGTACTTC. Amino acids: CASRGQGHYEQYF.

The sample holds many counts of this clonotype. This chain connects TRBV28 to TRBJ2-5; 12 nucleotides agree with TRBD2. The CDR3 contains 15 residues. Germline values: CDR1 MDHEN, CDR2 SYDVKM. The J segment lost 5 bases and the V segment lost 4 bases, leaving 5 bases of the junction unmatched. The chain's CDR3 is CASSSSGRAQETQYF. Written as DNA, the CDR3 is TGTGCCAGCAGTTCTAGCGGGAGGGCACAGGAGACCCAGTACTTC.

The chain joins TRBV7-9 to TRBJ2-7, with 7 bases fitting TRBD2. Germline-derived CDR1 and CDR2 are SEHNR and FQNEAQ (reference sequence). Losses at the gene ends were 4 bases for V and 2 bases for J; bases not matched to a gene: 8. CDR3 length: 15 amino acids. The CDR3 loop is CASSSSWGGTYEQYF. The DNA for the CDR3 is TGTGCCAGCAGCTCCAGCTGGGGGGGAACCTACGAGCAGTACTTC.

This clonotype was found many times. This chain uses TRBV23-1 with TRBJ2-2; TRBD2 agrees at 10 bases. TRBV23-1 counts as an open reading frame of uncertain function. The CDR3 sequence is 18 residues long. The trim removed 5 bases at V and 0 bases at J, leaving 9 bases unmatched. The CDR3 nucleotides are TGCGCCAGCAGTGGGTGGACTAGCGGCTGCGCGAACACCGGGGAGCTGTTTTTT. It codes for CASSGWTSGCANTGELFF.

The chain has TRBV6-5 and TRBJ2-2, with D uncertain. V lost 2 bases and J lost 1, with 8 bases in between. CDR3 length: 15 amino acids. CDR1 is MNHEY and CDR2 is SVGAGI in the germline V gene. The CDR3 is CASSYPPGNTGELFF. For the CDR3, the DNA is TGTGCCAGCAGTTACCCCCCGGGGAACACCGGGGAGCTGTTTTTT.

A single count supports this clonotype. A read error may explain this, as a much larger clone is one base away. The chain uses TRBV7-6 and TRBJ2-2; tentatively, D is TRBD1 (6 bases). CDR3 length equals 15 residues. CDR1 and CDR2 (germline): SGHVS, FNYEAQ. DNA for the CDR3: TGTGCCAGAAGCTTTTTACAGGGTCGTCCCGGGGAGCTGTTTTTT. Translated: CARSFLQGRPGELFF.

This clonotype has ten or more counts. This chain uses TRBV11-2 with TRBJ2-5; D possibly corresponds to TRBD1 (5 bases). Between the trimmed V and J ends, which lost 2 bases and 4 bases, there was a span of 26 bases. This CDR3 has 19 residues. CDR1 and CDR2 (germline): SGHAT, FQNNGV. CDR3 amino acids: CASSLNGLAFRGSGETQYF. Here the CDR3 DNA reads TGTGCCAGCAGCTTAAATGGCCTCGCTTTTAGGGGATCAGGAGAGACCCAGTACTTC.